This T cell receptor beta chain stems from a study of identical twins. Findings and limits, study-wide: There was more out-of-frame TCR alpha sharing in monozygotic twins than models estimated.

Trimming took 6 bases from V and 8 from J, leaving 19 bases between them. CDR3 length equals 15 residues. From germline, CDR1 is MNHEY and CDR2 SMNVEV (reference sequence). This clonotype has only one observation. No antigen is known for it. TCRdb re-called the 5' RACE reads through MiXCR, storing one row per CDR3 protein. The sample lists some 230,000 distinct CDR3 sequences, approximately 7.1% seen once, with about 15% in the top ten. These data were also reused for a study on T cells expressing NK-cell markers.

The material sequenced was CD8+ T cells sorted from blood. The genes are TRBV27 and TRBJ2-2; weak D call: TRBD2 (5 bases). The TCR was taken from a woman aged 18-29 years in good health. The CDR3 DNA reads as TGTGCCAGCAGGCGGGCAGGAGACACTCTTGGGGAGCTGTTTTTT. Translating it yields CASRRAGDTLGELFF.